This section outlines one TCR beta chain sequence together with its context. This CDR3 contains 14 residues. V trimming: 7 bases; J trimming: 5 bases; junction bases outside the gene matches: 3. Germline V lookup: CDR1 KGHDR, CDR2 SFDVKD. The record originates from a study of blood T cell repertoires in COVID-19. Across the whole study: COVID-19 samples from acute and convalescent phases originated in the United States, Italy and Spain. Sources were T cells, B-cell-depleted T cells, or PBMCs; the material itself was cDNA or gDNA.

TCRdb's copy holds only in-frame clones and misses some; the assay was immunoSEQ multiplex PCR. The profile shows some 230,000 clones, approximately 83% of them singletons. The sequenced sample was peripheral blood. The origin of this receptor is a woman in her fifties or sixties with acute or convalescent COVID-19. This chain links TRBV24-1 with TRBJ2-1; 11 bases fit TRBD2. Here the CDR3 DNA reads TGTGCCACCAGGGGGACTAGCGGAGACAATGAGCAGTTCTTC. As protein: CATRGTSGDNEQFF.